This TCR beta chain was captured by sequencing in a study of Ad26.COV2.S vaccination and SARS-CoV-2 variants. Turning to the study itself: A participant enrolled in the COV1001 Ad26.COV2.S trial arm provided the sample. Study-wide findings and caveats: It was vaccine recipients, not placebo recipients, who had the higher spike-specific TCR breadth. Quantification of TCR breadth and depth may have yielded underestimates of total T cell responses.

Assay used: immunoSEQ multiplex PCR; TCRdb lists only in-frame clones, some missing. The sample lists 300,000 to 400,000 clones; around 87% were seen once. Regarding treatment: some 20 received Ad26.COV2.S at low or high dose, single or two shots; several received placebo; per-sample allocation not given. Sample collection was performed on day 63 after the first vaccine or placebo injection. Germline CDR1 reads SGHRS; CDR2 reads YFSETQ. The CDR3 has 13 residues. Trimming stripped 0 bases from V and 6 bases from J, with 10 bases between. Note on this clone: As yet, its antigen is unknown.

The chain has TRBV5-1 and TRBJ2-7; D tentatively fits TRBD1 or TRBD2 (6 bases each). The starting material was peripheral blood, obtained in a trial of Ad26.COV2.S vaccine versus placebo. This TCR was recovered from a person aged 18-65 years who received the Ad26.COV2.S COVID-19 vaccine or a placebo. In nucleotides, the CDR3 is TGCGCCAGCAGCTTGGGCGGGACACCCGAGCAGTACTTC. Amino acid sequence: CASSLGGTPEQYF. Complete variable domain (other parts from reference TRBV5-1 and TRBJ2-7): KAGVTQTPRYLIKTRGQQVTLSCSPISGHRSVSWYQQTPGQGLQFLFEYFSETQRNKGNFPGRFSGRQFSNSRSEMNVSTLELGDSALYLCASSLGGTPEQYFGPGTRLTVT.